These 32 T cell receptor beta chains were all obtained from the same sample, sequenced in a study of T cells in women clearing cervical HPV infection. TCRdb's table, derived via immunoSEQ multiplex PCR, lists solely in-frame clones and lacks some. Its clone listing holds about 15,000 clones. The sample consisted of blood buffy coat. These TCRs come from a woman aged 18-70 years with a cervical HPV16 infection that either progressed to CIN3+ or cleared (not recorded which).

Points on this clone: The CDR3 extends 3 residues past the end of the read, so its final part is completed from the germline J gene. This chain uses TRBV5-1 with TRBJ2-3; 7 bases are shared with TRBD1. Germline V CDR1 and CDR2: SGHRS, YFSETQ. This CDR3 region has 14 residues. The CDR3 protein is CASSPITGVETQYF. Partial CDR3 DNA: TGCGCCAGCAGCCCTATCACAGGGGTGGAGACG.

A remark on this clone: The sequenced fragment ends 3 residues before the CDR3 boundary, so the rest is inferred from the germline J gene. V is TRBV7-2 and J is TRBJ2-3, with D tentatively TRBD1 (6 bases). This CDR3 contains 15 residues. The V gene's germline CDR1 is SGHTA and CDR2 FQGNSA. CDR3 DNA (partial): TGTGCCAGCAGCTTACAGTTACGGCCAGGGGAGACG. Residues: CASSLQLRPGET. The entire CDR3 sequence reads CASSLQLRPGETQYF. The complete variable domain, with remaining parts taken from reference TRBV7-2 and TRBJ2-3, reads GAGVSQSPSNKVTEKGKDVELRCDPISGHTALYWYRQSLGQGLEFLIYFQGNSAPDKSGLPSDRFSAERTGGSVSTLTIQRTQQEDSAVYLCASSLQLRPGETQYFGPGTRLTVL.

The CDR3 here is CSAETGVNNSPLHF. The part of the CDR3 DNA that was read is TGCAGTGCTGAGACAGGGGTTAATAATTCACCC. The rearrangement joins TRBV20-1 to TRBJ1-6, with 8 bases fitting TRBD1. The CDR3 is cut off 3 residues early in the read; its end comes from the germline J gene. The CDR3 runs 14 residues. V shed 5 bases, J shed 5 bases, and the junction held 5 bases outside the gene matches. CDR1 is DFQATT and CDR2 is SNEGSKA in the germline V gene (reference sequence).

Concerning this clone: Read sequence stops 3 residues before the CDR3 end, and the germline J gene provides the missing end. The chain couples TRBV20-1 to TRBJ2-5, with 7 positions matching TRBD2. Germline CDR1 and CDR2: DFQATT and SNEGSKA (reference sequence). This CDR3 is 15 amino acids long. V was clipped by 6 bases and J by 4 bases; unmatched bases: 14. The DNA read from the CDR3 is TGCAGTGCCGTTAAAGCGGGATTTAATCGAGAGACC. It specifies CSAVKAGFNRET. The entire CDR3 protein is CSAVKAGFNRETQYF.

Concerning this clone: Sequencing ends 3 residues short of the CDR3 end; the germline J gene provides the rest. The V gene is TRBV5-1, the J gene TRBJ2-2; 7 bases map to TRBD1. CDR3 size: 16 residues. Germline CDR1 and CDR2: SGHRS and YFSETQ. The V and J ends lost 4 bases and 0 bases, in that order; junction bases with no gene match: 6. CDR3 residues: CASSPAGTANTGELFF. The covered CDR3 bases are TGCGCCAGCAGCCCGGCCGGGACAGCGAACACCGGGGAG.

A word on this clone: The read ends 3 residues early relative to the CDR3; the germline J gene fills the gap. This rearrangement joins TRBV7-9 to TRBJ2-2; the D gene is possibly TRBD1 (5 bases). CDR1 is SEHNR, CDR2 FQNEAQ, per germline (reference sequence). The CDR3 runs 12 residues. The CDR3 here is CASSLEGSPLFF. The DNA read from the CDR3 is TGTGCCAGCAGCTTAGAGGGGTCACCG.

The CDR3 bases that were read are TGTGCCAGCAGCCGATGGACTAGCGGGAGGGTCCAAGAGACC. Its protein is CASSRWTSGRVQET. The entire CDR3 sequence reads CASSRWTSGRVQETQYF. The rearrangement uses TRBV6-2 or TRBV6-3 and TRBJ2-5; 15 nucleotides line up with TRBD2. Sequencing ends 3 residues short of the CDR3 end; the germline J gene provides the rest. The germline CDR1 and CDR2 sequences are MNHEY and SVGEGT. This CDR3 is built from 17 residues. The junction had 6 bases not matched to a gene; V was cut back by 6 bases and J by 1 base.

CDR3 DNA (partial): TGCGCCAGCAGCTTGTCAGGGCGCGGGGTCACTGAA. Protein sequence: CASSLSGRGVTE. The full CDR3 sequence reads CASSLSGRGVTEAFF. The chain joins TRBV5-1 to TRBJ1-1; D is possibly TRBD1 (5 bases). The CDR3 is cut off 3 residues early in the read; its end comes from the germline J gene. This CDR3 is built from 15 residues. Germline CDR1 reads SGHRS; CDR2 reads YFSETQ. The V and J ends lost 1 base and 4 bases respectively, with 14 bases between them.

The covered CDR3 bases are TGTGCCAGTAGTGCCCAGGGTTTCACTGAA. This translates into CASSAQGFTE. The whole CDR3 sequence reads CASSAQGFTEAFF. This rearrangement joins TRBV19 to TRBJ1-1, with a weak D call TRBD1 (5 bases). The read ends 3 residues before the CDR3 terminus; that terminus is restored from the germline J gene. V was cut by 5 bases and J by 4 bases, with 11 bases left in between. Germline V gene lookup returns CDR1 LNHDA and CDR2 SQIVND (reference sequence). The CDR3 is 13 amino acids.

According to its frequency, this clone is large. The CDR3 goes on 3 residues after the read ends, and that part is filled in from the germline J gene. The rearrangement uses TRBV18 and TRBJ2-4; 7 bases align to TRBD2. V dropped 1 base and J dropped 0; count of bases not matched to a gene: 15. The CDR3 length is 20 residues. The germline gives CDR1 KGHSH, CDR2 LQKENI. CDR3 amino acids: CASSPQRASGEALAKNIQYF. The CDR3 bases that were read are TGTGCCAGCTCACCACAGAGGGCTAGCGGAGAGGCTCTAGCCAAAAACATT.

Worth noting for this clone: The read terminates 3 residues before the CDR3 end, so the remaining end is supplied by the germline J gene. The chain joins TRBV5-4 to TRBJ1-1, with D possibly matching TRBD1 (6 bases). Looked up from germline, CDR1 is SGHNT and CDR2 is YYREEE (reference sequence). This CDR3 region has 13 residues. The germline V and J ends were trimmed by 4 bases and 4 bases, with 11 bases remaining between them. Partial CDR3 DNA: TGTGCCAGCAGCCGACAACAGGGCACTGAA. Amino acid sequence: CASSRQQGTE. The entire CDR3 protein reads CASSRQQGTEAFF.

On this clone itself: The read halts 3 residues ahead of the CDR3 end, with the missing end drawn from the germline J gene. This chain connects TRBV2 to TRBJ1-2; D is perhaps TRBD1 (5 bases). This CDR3 region has 16 residues. CDR1 SNHLY and CDR2 FYNNEI come from the germline V gene. The CDR3 sequence is CASSTGLAGGVNDYTF. The CDR3 DNA, read in part, is TGTGCCAGCAGCACGGGACTAGCGGGGGGAGTGAACGAC. Together with reference TRBV2 and TRBJ1-2, the CDR3 gives the full variable domain: EPEVTQTPSHQVTQMGQEVILRCVPISNHLYFYWYRQILGQKVEFLVSFYNNEISEKSEIFDDQFSVERPDGSNFTLKIRSTKLEDSAMYFCASSTGLAGGVNDYTFGSGTRLTVV.

To note about this clone: The read ends 3 residues before the CDR3 terminus; that terminus is restored from the germline J gene. The chain joins TRBV23-1 to TRBJ1-4; D is ambiguous. TRBV23-1 is designated an ORF whose function remains uncertain. The V gene lost 3 bases and the J gene lost 8 bases, with 31 bases spanning the gap. The CDR3 runs 20 residues. The DNA read from the CDR3 is TGCGCCAGCAGTCATCTAATGGCTCCCCGTGACATTCTTCCGGGGGAAAAA. It specifies CASSHLMAPRDILPGEK. The entire CDR3 protein is CASSHLMAPRDILPGEKLFF.

CDR3 DNA (partial): TGTGCCAGTAGTATTTCCGGGAATCAGCCC. Translating gives CASSISGNQP. The CDR3, in full, reads CASSISGNQPQHF. J is TRBJ1-5 and V is TRBV19; no clear D. The read finishes 3 residues shy of the CDR3 end, and the germline J gene is used to complete it. The CDR3 runs to 13 residues. The germline V and J ends were trimmed by 3 bases and 4 bases, with 7 bases remaining between them. Germline CDR1 and CDR2: LNHDA and SQIVND (reference sequence).

Regarding this clone: The CDR3 is cut off 3 residues early in the read; its end comes from the germline J gene. The chain couples TRBV6-2 or TRBV6-3 to TRBJ1-6, with a tentative D call TRBD1 (6 bases). V shed 4 bases and J shed 7 bases, with 14 bases lying between them. From germline, CDR1 is MNHEY and CDR2 SVGEGT. The length of the CDR3 is 15 residues. Incomplete CDR3 DNA: TGTGCCAGCAGTTTTGTGGACAGAATAAATTCACCC. It codes for CASSFVDRINSP. The CDR3 in its entirety is CASSFVDRINSPLHF.

Comment on this clone: The CDR3 is cut off 3 residues early in the read; its end comes from the germline J gene. The chain employs TRBV19 and TRBJ1-2, with TRBD1 identical over 11 bases. The CDR3 runs to 15 residues. The germline V gene encodes CDR1 LNHDA and CDR2 SQIVND (reference sequence). The CDR3 bases that were read are TGTGCCAGTAGTAACTGGGGACAGGGGGTTCGGGGC. Encoded protein: CASSNWGQGVRG. The CDR3 in its entirety is CASSNWGQGVRGYTF.

Concerning this clone: With the read ending 3 residues before the CDR3 end, the germline J gene is used to fill in that end. The V and J genes are TRBV29-1 and TRBJ2-2, with 7 bases aligning to TRBD2. From germline, CDR1 is SQVTM and CDR2 ANQGSEA. The CDR3 runs to 15 residues. The V segment lost 4 bases and the J segment 6 bases; nucleotides outside the gene matches: 11. The DNA read from the CDR3 is TGCAGCGTTGGAGGTGCGACTAGCTTTCCCGGGGAG. This gives the protein CSVGGATSFPGE. The entire CDR3 reads CSVGGATSFPGELFF.

CDR3 amino acids: CSADRAEGTQYF. The sequenced part of the CDR3 DNA is TGCAGTGCGGACAGGGCGGAAGGGACC. The J gene is TRBJ2-5, the V gene TRBV20-1, with 8 positions matching TRBD1. The CDR3 end lies 3 residues beyond the end of the read and is filled in from the germline J gene. The CDR3 has 12 residues. The V gene end was trimmed by 6 bases and the J gene end by 7 bases; junction bases not matched to a gene: 7. Germline V gene data show CDR1 as DFQATT and CDR2 as SNEGSKA (reference sequence).

On this clone: The CDR3 end falls 3 residues outside the read, so it is completed with the germline J gene. This sequence joins TRBV7-6 and TRBJ1-2; the D is unclear. This CDR3 region has 16 residues. From germline, CDR1 is SGHVS and CDR2 FNYEAQ. The part of the CDR3 DNA that was read is TGTGCCAGCAGCTTAGAGGCAAACCCTCGCACAGATACC. Its protein product is CASSLEANPRTDT. In full, the CDR3 reads CASSLEANPRTDTYTF.

Note on this clone: The read is 3 residues too short to cover the CDR3 end, so that end is filled in from the germline J gene. The chain combines TRBV2 with TRBJ2-7, with 12 nucleotides matching TRBD2. The CDR3 covers 13 residues. J lost 6 bases, V lost 6 bases, and 3 bases had no gene match. Germline lookup yields CDR1 SNHLY and CDR2 FYNNEI. CDR3 residues: CASRALAGGEQYF. The sequenced CDR3 bases are TGTGCCAGCAGGGCACTAGCGGGAGGCGAG.

As regards this clone: The read ends 3 residues shy of where the CDR3 ends; the end is completed using the germline J gene. The chain employs TRBV20-1 and TRBJ2-2; D not resolved. Trimming took 3 bases from V and 2 from J, leaving 10 bases between them. This CDR3 is built from 14 residues. Germline CDR1 reads DFQATT; CDR2 reads SNEGSKA (reference sequence). The CDR3 loop is CSARTLINTGELFF. Partial CDR3 DNA: TGCAGTGCTAGGACTTTAATCAACACCGGGGAG.

In terms of frequency, this clone is medium-sized. The read stops 3 residues short of the end of the CDR3; the missing end is completed from the germline J gene. The chain uses TRBV6-1 and TRBJ2-1, with 12 nucleotides matching TRBD2. V trimming: 4 bases; J trimming: 9 bases; junction bases outside the gene matches: 4. The length of the CDR3 is 14 residues. CDR1 MNHNS and CDR2 SASEGT come from the germline V gene. CDR3 in amino acids: CASSGLAGVGEQFF. The CDR3 bases that were read are TGTGCCAGCAGTGGACTAGCGGGAGTAGGTGAG.

Of note for this clone: The missing CDR3 end, 3 residues past where the read stops, is filled in from the germline J gene. This chain uses TRBV19 with TRBJ1-5; tentative D call: TRBD1 (6 bases). Per germline, CDR1 LNHDA and CDR2 SQIVND (reference sequence). The V end lost 2 bases, the J end lost 1 base, and 9 bases lay between the germline ends. This CDR3 has 15 residues. The sequenced part of the CDR3 DNA is TGTGCCAGTAGTATAATAGGGGGAAGCAATCAGCCC. It codes for CASSIIGGSNQP. The complete CDR3 reads CASSIIGGSNQPQHF.

As to this clone: The read is 3 residues too short to cover the CDR3 end, so that end is filled in from the germline J gene. The V and J genes are TRBV5-1 and TRBJ1-6, with 8 bases aligning to TRBD1. CDR1 is SGHRS, CDR2 YFSETQ, per germline. This CDR3 has 14 residues. V shed 5 bases, J shed 10 bases, and the junction held 8 bases outside the gene matches. The sequenced part of the CDR3 DNA is TGCGCCAGCAGACCCGGACAGGGAATCTCACCC. Protein product: CASRPGQGISP. The complete CDR3 sequence is CASRPGQGISPLHF.

As concerns this clone: The read ends 3 residues early relative to the CDR3; the germline J gene fills the gap. The chain combines TRBV7-9 with TRBJ2-7; no clear D. Germline assignment: CDR1 SEHNR and CDR2 FQNEAQ (reference sequence). Trimming took 4 bases from V and 3 from J, leaving 10 bases between them. The CDR3 totals 13 residues. This CDR3 is CASSSPGSYEQYF. CDR3 bases read: TGTGCCAGCAGCTCTCCAGGAAGCTACGAG.

Turning to this clone: The sequenced fragment ends 3 residues before the CDR3 boundary, so the rest is inferred from the germline J gene. The chain has TRBV2 and TRBJ2-5, with 11 positions matching TRBD2. The CDR3 runs 16 residues. V lost 6 bases to trimming and J lost 1 base; unmatched junction nucleotides: 7. CDR1 SNHLY and CDR2 FYNNEI come from the germline V gene. The DNA read from the CDR3 is TGTGCCAGCAGAGATAGACTAGCGGGATCCCAAGAGACC. It yields the protein CASRDRLAGSQET. The entire CDR3 reads CASRDRLAGSQETQYF. Full variable domain (rest looked up from reference TRBV2 and TRBJ2-5): EPEVTQTPSHQVTQMGQEVILRCVPISNHLYFYWYRQILGQKVEFLVSFYNNEISEKSEIFDDQFSVERPDGSNFTLKIRSTKLEDSAMYFCASRDRLAGSQETQYFGPGTRLLVL.

As to this clone: The DNA ends 3 residues before the CDR3 does, and the rest of the CDR3 is filled in from the germline J gene. This rearrangement joins TRBV5-6 to TRBJ2-1, with 8 bases that match TRBD2. Germline trimming cut 2 bases from V and 4 bases from J; bases unmatched to any gene: 5. CDR1 and CDR2 from the germline V gene are SGHDT and YYEEEE. CDR3 length: 15 amino acids. Here the CDR3 reads CASSFLGLEYNEQFF. The DNA read from the CDR3 is TGTGCCAGCAGCTTTTTGGGACTAGAATACAATGAG.

A remark on this clone: Sequencing ends 3 residues short of the CDR3 end; the germline J gene provides the rest. The chain carries TRBV10-3 and TRBJ2-3, with 8 bases fitting TRBD2. V gave up 6 bases and J gave up 0 bases; unmatched junction bases: 5. Germline V gene data show CDR1 as ENHRY and CDR2 as SYGVKD. The CDR3 loop spans 15 amino acids. CDR3 bases read: TGTGCCATCAGCGAGACTAGCGCCAGCACAGATACG. Translation: CAISETSASTDT. In full, the CDR3 is CAISETSASTDTQYF.

With regard to this clone: The observed sequence ends 3 residues before the CDR3 terminus, with the missing tail filled in from the germline J gene. V usage is TRBV11-1 and J usage is TRBJ1-4; 8 bases agree with TRBD1. Germline-derived CDR1 and CDR2 are SGHAT and FQDESV (reference sequence). V was pared by 6 bases and J by 6 bases, with 9 bases of the junction left unmatched. The CDR3 runs 15 residues. The chain's CDR3 is CASSLAGQGYEKLFF. The part of the CDR3 DNA that was read is TGTGCCAGCAGTCTAGCCGGACAGGGATATGAAAAA.

The CDR3 sequence is CASSAGTASTDTQYF. The part of the CDR3 DNA that was read is TGTGCCAGCAGCGCTGGGACAGCGAGCACAGATACG. The V call is TRBV6-2 or TRBV6-3, the J call TRBJ2-3; 7 bases match TRBD1. The read finishes 3 residues shy of the CDR3 end, and the germline J gene is used to complete it. This CDR3 contains 15 residues. After removal of 6 bases from V and 0 bases from J, the junction contained 6 bases not matched to a gene. CDR1 is MNHEY and CDR2 is SVGEGT in the germline V gene.

Worth noting for this clone: Read data end 3 residues before the CDR3 end; the end is taken from the germline J gene. V and J are TRBV7-8 and TRBJ1-4, with a possible D match to TRBD1 (5 bases). This CDR3 comprises 15 residues. Germline CDR1 reads SGHVS; CDR2 reads FQNEAQ. The CDR3 DNA, read in part, is TGTGCCAGCAGCCTAGGGCGCTCTGGGGCCAACGTA. This translates into CASSLGRSGANV. The whole CDR3 reads CASSLGRSGANVLFF.

In regard to this clone: The DNA ends 3 residues before the CDR3 does, and the rest of the CDR3 is filled in from the germline J gene. This chain uses TRBV6-2 or TRBV6-3 with TRBJ2-1; TRBD2 matches 8 bases. The V segment lost 6 bases and the J segment 0 bases; nucleotides outside the gene matches: 7. Germline V gene sequence: CDR1 MNHEY, CDR2 SVGEGT. The CDR3 runs to 16 residues. The sequenced part of the CDR3 DNA is TGTGCCAGCAGGTCCCATCGGGGGGGCTCCTACAATGAG. It translates to CASRSHRGGSYNE. The whole CDR3 sequence reads CASRSHRGGSYNEQFF.